The clone carrying this T cell receptor beta chain was counted many times. Its antigen is currently unknown. The entry originates in a study of glioma-infiltrating T cells. Overall study findings and caveats: CDR3 overlap between tissue and blood was very small. Gliomas, especially low-grade, showed above-expected tissue-blood divergence; non-neoplastic patients showed below.

TCR alpha and beta CDR3 regions were amplified from RNA using iRepertoire nested multiplex PCR. For one-step reverse transcription and amplification, about 90-400 ng of tissue mRNA or PBMC total RNA was used. TCRdb itself ran the multiplex PCR reads through MiXCR, one entry per CDR3 protein. The table records around 120,000 distinct CDR3 sequences, around 23% of them present only once. V was pared by 2 bases and J by 5 bases, with 16 bases between. Per germline, CDR1 DFQATT and CDR2 SNEGSKA (reference sequence). The CDR3 sequence is 15 residues long. The receptor was derived from a human donor with low-grade glioma or glioblastoma, undergoing nonglioma brain surgery, or in good health (not recorded which). The chain couples TRBV20-1 to TRBJ2-4, with D unclear. The sequenced sample was glioma tissue, nonneoplastic brain tissue, or PBMCs (not recorded which). CDR3 coding DNA: TGCAGTGCTAGACCCCCCAATGGGAAACAAAACATTCAGTACTTC. Translating gives CSARPPNGKQNIQYF.